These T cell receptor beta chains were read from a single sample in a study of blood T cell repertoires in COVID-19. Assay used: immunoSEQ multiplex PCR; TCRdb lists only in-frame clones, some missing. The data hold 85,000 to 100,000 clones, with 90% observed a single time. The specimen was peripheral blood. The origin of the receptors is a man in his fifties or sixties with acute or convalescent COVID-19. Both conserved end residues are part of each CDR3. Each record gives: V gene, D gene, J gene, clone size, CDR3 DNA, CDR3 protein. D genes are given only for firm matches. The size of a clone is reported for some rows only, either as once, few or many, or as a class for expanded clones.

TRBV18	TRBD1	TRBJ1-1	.	TGTGCCAGCTCACCTTACCCTGGACAGGGAGAAGCTTTCTTT	CASSPYPGQGEAFF
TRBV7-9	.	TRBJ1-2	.	TGTGCCAGCAGCTCGAGAAGTAACTATGGCTACACCTTC	CASSSRSNYGYTF
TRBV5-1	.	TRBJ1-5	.	TGCGCCAGCAGCAACGGGGTAAGCAATCAGCCCCAGCATTTT	CASSNGVSNQPQHF
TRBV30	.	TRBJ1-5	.	TGTGCCTGGAGTAGCTCAAGCAATCAGCCCCAGCATTTT	CAWSSSSNQPQHF
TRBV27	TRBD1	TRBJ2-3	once	TGTGCCAGCAGTTTATGGCCCCCCGGGACAGGGAGATTAGATACGCAGTATTTT	CASSLWPPGTGRLDTQYF
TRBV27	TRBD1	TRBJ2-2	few	TGTGCCAGCAGTTCCCTGGGGGTGCAGGGGGCCGGGGAGCTGTTTTTT	CASSSLGVQGAGELFF
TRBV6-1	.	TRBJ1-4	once	TGTGCCAGCAGTGAAGACCAGACAGAGAAGAATGAAAAACTGTTTTTT	CASSEDQTEKNEKLFF
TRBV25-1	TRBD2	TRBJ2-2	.	TGTGCCAGCAGTGACCCGGGGAGGGCGCCCCCCGGGGAGCTGTTTTTT	CASSDPGRAPPGELFF
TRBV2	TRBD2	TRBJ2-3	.	TGTGCCAGCAGTGGGCCTAGCGGGGCGGCTGATACGCAGTATTTT	CASSGPSGAADTQYF
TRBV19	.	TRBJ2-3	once	TGTGCCACCGACCCGGGGGGCACAGATACGCAGTATTTT	CATDPGGTDTQYF
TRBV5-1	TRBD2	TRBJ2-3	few	TGCGCCAGCAGCCCCGGGACTAGCAAAGATACGCAGTATTTT	CASSPGTSKDTQYF
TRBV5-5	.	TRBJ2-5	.	TGTGCCAGCAGCATCTACGCAGGGGAGACCCAGTACTTC	CASSIYAGETQYF
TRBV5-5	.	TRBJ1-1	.	TGTGCCAGCAGCCCCGCCACAGGGTGGACTGAAGCTTTCTTT	CASSPATGWTEAFF
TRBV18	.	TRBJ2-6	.	TGTGCCAGTCATTCCACAGGGACTGGGGCCAACGTCCTGACTTTC	CASHSTGTGANVLTF